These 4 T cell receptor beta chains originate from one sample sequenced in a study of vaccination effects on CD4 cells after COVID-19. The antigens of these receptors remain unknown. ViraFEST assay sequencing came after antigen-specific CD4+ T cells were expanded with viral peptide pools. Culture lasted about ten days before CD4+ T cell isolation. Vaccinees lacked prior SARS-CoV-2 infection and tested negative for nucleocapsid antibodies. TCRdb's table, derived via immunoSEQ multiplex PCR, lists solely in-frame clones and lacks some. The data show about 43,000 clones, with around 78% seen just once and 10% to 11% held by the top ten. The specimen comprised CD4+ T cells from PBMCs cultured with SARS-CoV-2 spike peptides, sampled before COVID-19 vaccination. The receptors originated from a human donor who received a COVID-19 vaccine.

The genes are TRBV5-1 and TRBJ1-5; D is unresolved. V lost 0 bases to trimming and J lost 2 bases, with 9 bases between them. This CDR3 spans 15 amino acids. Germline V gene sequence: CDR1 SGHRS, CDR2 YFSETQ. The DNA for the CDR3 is TGCGCCAGCAGCTTGGCGCCTGGCGGCAATCAGCCCCAGCATTTT. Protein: CASSLAPGGNQPQHF.

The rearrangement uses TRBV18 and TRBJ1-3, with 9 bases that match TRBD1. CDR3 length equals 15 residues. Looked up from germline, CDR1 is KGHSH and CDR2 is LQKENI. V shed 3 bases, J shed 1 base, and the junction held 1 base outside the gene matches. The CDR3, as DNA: TGTGCCAGCTCACCCGGGACAGGGTCTGGAAACACCATATATTTT. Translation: CASSPGTGSGNTIYF.

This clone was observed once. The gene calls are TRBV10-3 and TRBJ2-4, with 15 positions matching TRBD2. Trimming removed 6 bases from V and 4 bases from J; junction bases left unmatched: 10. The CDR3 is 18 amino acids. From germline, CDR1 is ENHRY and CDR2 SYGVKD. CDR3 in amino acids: CAISPGLAGGSLKNIQYF. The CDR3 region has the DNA TGTGCCATCAGCCCGGGACTAGCGGGGGGTAGTTTAAAAAACATTCAGTACTTC.

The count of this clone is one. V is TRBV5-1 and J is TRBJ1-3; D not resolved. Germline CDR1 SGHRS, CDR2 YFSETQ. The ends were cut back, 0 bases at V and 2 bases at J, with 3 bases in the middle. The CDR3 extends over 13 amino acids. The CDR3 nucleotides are TGCGCCAGCAGCTTGGTAGCTGGAAACACCATATATTTT. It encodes CASSLVAGNTIYF.